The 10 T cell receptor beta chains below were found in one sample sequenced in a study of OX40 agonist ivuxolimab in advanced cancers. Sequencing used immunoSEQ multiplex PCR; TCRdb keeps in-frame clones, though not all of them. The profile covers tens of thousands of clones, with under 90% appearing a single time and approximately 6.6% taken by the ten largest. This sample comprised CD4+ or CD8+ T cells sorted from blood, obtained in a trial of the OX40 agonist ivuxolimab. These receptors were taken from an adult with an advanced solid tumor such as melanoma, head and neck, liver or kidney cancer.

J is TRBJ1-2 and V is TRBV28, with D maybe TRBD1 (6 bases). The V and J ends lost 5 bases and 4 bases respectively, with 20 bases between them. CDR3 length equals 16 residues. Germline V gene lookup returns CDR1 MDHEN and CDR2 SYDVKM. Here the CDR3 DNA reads TGTGCCAGCAGTCCTCCTAAGGGGGATGGAGGCTATGGCTACACCTTC. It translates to CASSPPKGDGGYGYTF.

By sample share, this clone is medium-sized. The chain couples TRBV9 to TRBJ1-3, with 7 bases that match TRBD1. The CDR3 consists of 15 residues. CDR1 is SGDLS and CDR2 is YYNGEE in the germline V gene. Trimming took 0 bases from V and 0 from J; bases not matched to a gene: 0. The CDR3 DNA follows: TGTGCCAGCAGCGTAGGACAGGGCTCTGGAAACACCATATATTTT. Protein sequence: CASSVGQGSGNTIYF.

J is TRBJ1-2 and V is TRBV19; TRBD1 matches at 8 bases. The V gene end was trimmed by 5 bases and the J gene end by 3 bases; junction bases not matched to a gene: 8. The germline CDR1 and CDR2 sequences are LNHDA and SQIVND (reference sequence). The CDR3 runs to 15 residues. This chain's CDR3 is CASSPDRGADYGYTF. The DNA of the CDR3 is TGTGCCAGTAGTCCTGACAGGGGTGCGGACTATGGCTACACCTTC.

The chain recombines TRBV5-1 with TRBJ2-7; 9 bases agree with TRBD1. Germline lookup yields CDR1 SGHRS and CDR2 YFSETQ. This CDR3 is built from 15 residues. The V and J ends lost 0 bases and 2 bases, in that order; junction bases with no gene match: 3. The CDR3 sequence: CASSLDRGPAYEQYF. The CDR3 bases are TGCGCCAGCAGCTTGGACAGGGGGCCCGCCTACGAGCAGTACTTC.

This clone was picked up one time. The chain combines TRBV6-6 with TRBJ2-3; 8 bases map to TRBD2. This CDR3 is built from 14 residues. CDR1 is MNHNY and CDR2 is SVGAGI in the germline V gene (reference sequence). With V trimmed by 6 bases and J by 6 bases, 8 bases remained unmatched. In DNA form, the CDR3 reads TGTGCCAGCAGCCGCCGGACTAGCAGCGATACGCAGTATTTT. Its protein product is CASSRRTSSDTQYF.

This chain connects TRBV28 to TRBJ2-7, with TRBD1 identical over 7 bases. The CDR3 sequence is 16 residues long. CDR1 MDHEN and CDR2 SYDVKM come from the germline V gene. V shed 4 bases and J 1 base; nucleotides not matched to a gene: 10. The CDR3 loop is CASSSPRQGRSYEQYF. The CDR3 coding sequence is TGTGCCAGCAGTTCGCCCCGACAGGGAAGGTCCTACGAGCAGTACTTC.

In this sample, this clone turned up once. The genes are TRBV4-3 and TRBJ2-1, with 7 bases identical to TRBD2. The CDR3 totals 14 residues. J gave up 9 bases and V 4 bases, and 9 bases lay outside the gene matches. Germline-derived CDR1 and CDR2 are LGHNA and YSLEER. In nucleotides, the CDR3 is TGCGCCAGCAGCCGCGCGGGAGCCCCGGGTGAGCAGTTCTTC. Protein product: CASSRAGAPGEQFF.

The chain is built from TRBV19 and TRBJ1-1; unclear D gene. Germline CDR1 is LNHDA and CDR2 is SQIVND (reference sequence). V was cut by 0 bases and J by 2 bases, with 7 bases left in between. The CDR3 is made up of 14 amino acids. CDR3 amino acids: CASSIENSNTEAFF. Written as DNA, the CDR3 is TGTGCCAGTAGTATAGAGAACAGTAACACTGAAGCTTTCTTT.

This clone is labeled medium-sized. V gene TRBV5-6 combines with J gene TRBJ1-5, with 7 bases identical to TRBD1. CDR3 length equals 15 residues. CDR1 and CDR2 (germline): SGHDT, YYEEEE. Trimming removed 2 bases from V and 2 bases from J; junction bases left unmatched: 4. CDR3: CASSLGGLGNQPQHF. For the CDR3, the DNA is TGTGCCAGCAGCTTAGGGGGCTTGGGCAATCAGCCCCAGCATTTT. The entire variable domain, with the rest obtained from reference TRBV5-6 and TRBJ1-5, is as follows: DAGVTQSPTHLIKTRGQQVTLRCSPKSGHDTVSWYQQALGQGPQFIFQYYEEEERQRGNFPDRFSGHQFPNYSSELNVNALLLGDSALYLCASSLGGLGNQPQHFGDGTRLSIL.

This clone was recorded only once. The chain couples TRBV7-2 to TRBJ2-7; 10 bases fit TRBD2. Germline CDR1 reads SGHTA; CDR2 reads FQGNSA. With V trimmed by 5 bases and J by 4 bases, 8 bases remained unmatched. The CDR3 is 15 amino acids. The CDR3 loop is CASSREAGGQYEQYF. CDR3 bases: TGTGCCAGCAGCAGGGAAGCGGGAGGGCAGTACGAGCAGTACTTC.